What follows describes a single T cell receptor beta chain. CDR1 LGHNT and CDR2 FRNRAP come from the germline V gene. This CDR3 is 21 amino acids long. V shed 2 bases and J 1 base; nucleotides not matched to a gene: 18. This sample is part of a study of PD-1 blockade in classical Hodgkin lymphoma. Noted time point: newly diagnosed, previously untreated cHL patient sample. This table comes from immunoSEQ multiplex PCR, and its TCRdb copy is limited to in-frame clones, with some not included. The repertoire consists of 25,000 to 35,000 clones, with roughly 94% occurring once and the leading ten covering roughly 2.1%.

The gene calls are TRBV12-5 and TRBJ2-1; 9 bases map to TRBD1. The source material was peripheral blood mononuclear cells (PBMCs). This clonotype was sampled from a human donor with classical Hodgkin lymphoma. CDR3 sequence: CASGLSHRGLNRAGSYNEQFF. CDR3 bases: TGTGCTAGTGGTTTGTCCCACAGGGGGCTGAACCGGGCTGGGTCCTACAATGAGCAGTTCTTC.